This is a list of T cell receptor beta chains from one sample in a study of T cell repertoires in ileal Crohn's disease. TCRdb's table, derived via immunoSEQ multiplex PCR, lists solely in-frame clones and lacks some. The sample holds 16,000 or so clones, just over 85% seen once. The sample comprised ileal tissue. These receptors all stem from an adult with Crohn's disease. The CDR3 runs from the conserved cysteine through the conserved F or W. A D gene is named only where the DNA matches it firmly. Clone size, where shown, is once, few, many, or a class for clones that have expanded.

j_call,clone_size,v_call,d_call,cdr3_nt,cdr3_aa
TRBJ2-7,-,TRBV28,TRBD1,TGTGCCAGCAGTTTGGGACAGGGGACCTACGAGCAGTACTTC,CASSLGQGTYEQYF
TRBJ1-1,-,TRBV30,-,TGTGCCTCCCTAGTTAACACTGAAGCTTTCTTT,CASLVNTEAFF
TRBJ2-1,-,TRBV2,TRBD2,TGTGCCAGCAGTACCCCTAGCGGGAGAGGCCATGAGCAGTTCTTC,CASSTPSGRGHEQFF
TRBJ2-7,-,TRBV7-9,-,TGTGCCAACGGGCGCCTAGGGGCTGGCGAGCAGTACTTC,CANGRLGAGEQYF
TRBJ1-1,-,TRBV6-5,TRBD1,TGTGCCAGCAGCCGGGACAGAGGGGACACTGAAGCTTTCTTT,CASSRDRGDTEAFF
TRBJ1-2,few,TRBV9,TRBD1,TGTGCCAGCAGCCCAGGGGGGTCTTTCCACTATGGCTACACCTTC,CASSPGGSFHYGYTF
TRBJ1-5,-,TRBV6-6,-,TGTGCCAGCAGTTCAACTGAAAATCAGCCCCAGCATTTT,CASSSTENQPQHF
TRBJ1-1,-,TRBV5-4,TRBD1,TGTGCCAGCCGACCCCGGGACAGGGGTTTGGGTGAAGCTTTCTTT,CASRPRDRGLGEAFF
TRBJ2-3,-,TRBV10-2,TRBD2,TGCGCCAGCAGTGATAACCCTAGCGGGAGCCCCGTTACGCAGTATTTT,CASSDNPSGSPVTQYF
TRBJ2-4,few,TRBV19,-,TGTGCCAGTAGTCTGACAGTCAAGGACATTCAGTACTTC,CASSLTVKDIQYF
TRBJ2-1,-,TRBV2,TRBD2,TGTGCCAGCAGCGACAGCCGGTTGATAGCGGGCTCCAATGAGCAGTTCTTC,CASSDSRLIAGSNEQFF
TRBJ2-2,-,TRBV7-7,-,TGTGCTAGCAGCCCTACACCGTCGAGGGTGGCCGGGGAGCTGTTTTTT,CASSPTPSRVAGELFF
TRBJ2-3,-,TRBV7-9,-,TGTGCCAGCAGCCCCCCAATTACGGCAGATACGCAGTATTTT,CASSPPITADTQYF